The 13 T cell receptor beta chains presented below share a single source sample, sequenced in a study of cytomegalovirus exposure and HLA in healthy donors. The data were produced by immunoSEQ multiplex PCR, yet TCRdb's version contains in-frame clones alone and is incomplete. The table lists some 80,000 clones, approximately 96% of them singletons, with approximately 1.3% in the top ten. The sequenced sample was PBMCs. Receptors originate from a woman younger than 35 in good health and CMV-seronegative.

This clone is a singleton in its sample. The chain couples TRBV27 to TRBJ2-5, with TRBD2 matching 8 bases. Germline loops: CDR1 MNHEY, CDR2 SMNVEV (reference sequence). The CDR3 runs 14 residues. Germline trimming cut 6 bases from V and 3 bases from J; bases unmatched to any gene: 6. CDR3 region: CASRDREGEETQYF. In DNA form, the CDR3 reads TGTGCCAGCAGAGACCGGGAGGGGGAAGAGACCCAGTACTTC.

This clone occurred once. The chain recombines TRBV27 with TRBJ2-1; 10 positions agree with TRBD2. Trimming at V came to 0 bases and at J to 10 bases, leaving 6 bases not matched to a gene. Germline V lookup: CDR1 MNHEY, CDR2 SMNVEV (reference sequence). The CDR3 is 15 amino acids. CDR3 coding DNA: TGTGCCAGCAGTTTATCGATAGCGGGAGGCGGAGAGCAGTTCTTC. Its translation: CASSLSIAGGGEQFF.

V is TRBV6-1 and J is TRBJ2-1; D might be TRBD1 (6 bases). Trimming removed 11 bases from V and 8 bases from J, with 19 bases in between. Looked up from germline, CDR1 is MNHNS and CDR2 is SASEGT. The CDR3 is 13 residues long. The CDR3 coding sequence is TGTGCCTGTAGGGGCAGGGGAACCGATGAGCAGTTCTTC. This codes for CACRGRGTDEQFF.

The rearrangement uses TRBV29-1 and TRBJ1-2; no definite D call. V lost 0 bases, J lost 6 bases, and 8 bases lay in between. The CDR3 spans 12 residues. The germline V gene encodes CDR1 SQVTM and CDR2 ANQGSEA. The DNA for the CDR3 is TGCAGCGTTGAAGATACAGTCGATGGCTACACCTTC. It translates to CSVEDTVDGYTF.

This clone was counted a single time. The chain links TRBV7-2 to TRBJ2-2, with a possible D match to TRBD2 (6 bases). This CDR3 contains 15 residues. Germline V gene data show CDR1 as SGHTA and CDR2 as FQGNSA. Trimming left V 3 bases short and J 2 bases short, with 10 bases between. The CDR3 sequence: CASSFGGANTGELFF. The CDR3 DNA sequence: TGTGCCAGCAGCTTCGGCGGGGCCAACACCGGGGAGCTGTTTTTT.

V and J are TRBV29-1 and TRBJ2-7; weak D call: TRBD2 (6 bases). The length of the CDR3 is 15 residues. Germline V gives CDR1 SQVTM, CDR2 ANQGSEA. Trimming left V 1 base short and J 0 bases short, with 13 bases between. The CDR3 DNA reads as TGCAGCGTTGAAGGTTACGGGAGCCCCTCCTACGAGCAGTACTTC. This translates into CSVEGYGSPSYEQYF.

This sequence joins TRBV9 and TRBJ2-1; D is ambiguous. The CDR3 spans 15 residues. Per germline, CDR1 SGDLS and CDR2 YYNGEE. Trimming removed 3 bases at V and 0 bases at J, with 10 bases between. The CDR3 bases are TGTGCCAGCAGCGACAGCTCGAGCTCCTACAATGAGCAGTTCTTC. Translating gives CASSDSSSSYNEQFF.

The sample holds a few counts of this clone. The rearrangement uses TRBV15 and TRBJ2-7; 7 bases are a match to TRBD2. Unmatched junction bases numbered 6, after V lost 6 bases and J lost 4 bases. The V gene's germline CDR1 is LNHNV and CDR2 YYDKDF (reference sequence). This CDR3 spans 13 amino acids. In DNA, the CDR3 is TGTGCCACCAGTCCTAGCGGAGGATACGAGCAGTACTTC. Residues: CATSPSGGYEQYF.

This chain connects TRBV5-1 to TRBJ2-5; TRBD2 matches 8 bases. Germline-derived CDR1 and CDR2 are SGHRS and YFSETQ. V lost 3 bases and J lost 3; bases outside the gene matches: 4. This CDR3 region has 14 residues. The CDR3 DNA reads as TGCGCCAGCAGCTCCGGACTAGCAGAAGAGACCCAGTACTTC. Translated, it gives CASSSGLAEETQYF.

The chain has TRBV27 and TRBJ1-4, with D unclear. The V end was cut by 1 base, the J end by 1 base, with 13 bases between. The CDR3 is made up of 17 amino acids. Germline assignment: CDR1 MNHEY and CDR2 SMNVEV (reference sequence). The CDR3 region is CASSLLTPSGTNEKLFF. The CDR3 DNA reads TGTGCCAGCAGTTTATTGACTCCGAGCGGAACTAATGAAAAACTGTTTTTT.

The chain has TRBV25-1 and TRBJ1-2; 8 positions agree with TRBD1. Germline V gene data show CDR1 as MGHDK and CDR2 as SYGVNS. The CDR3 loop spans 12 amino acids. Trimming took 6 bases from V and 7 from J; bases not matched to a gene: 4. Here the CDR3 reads CASSVTGAGYTF. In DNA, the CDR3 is TGTGCCAGCAGCGTGACAGGGGCTGGCTACACCTTC.

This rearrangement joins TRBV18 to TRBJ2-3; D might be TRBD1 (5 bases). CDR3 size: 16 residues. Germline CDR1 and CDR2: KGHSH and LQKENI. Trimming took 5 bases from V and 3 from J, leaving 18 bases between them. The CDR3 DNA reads TGTGCCAGCTCAACGACAATACAGGTCCGTACAGATACGCAGTATTTT. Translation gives CASSTTIQVRTDTQYF.

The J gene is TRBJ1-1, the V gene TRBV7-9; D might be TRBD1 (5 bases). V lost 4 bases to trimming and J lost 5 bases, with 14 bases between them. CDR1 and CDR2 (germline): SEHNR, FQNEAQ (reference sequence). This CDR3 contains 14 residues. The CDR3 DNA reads TGTGCCAGCAGCTGGGCGGGGACCGGAACTGAAGCTTTCTTT. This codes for CASSWAGTGTEAFF.